A selection of T cell receptor beta chains follows, all from one sample in a study of blood T cell repertoires in COVID-19. Sequenced by immunoSEQ multiplex PCR; TCRdb stores in-frame clones only, minus some. The table records about 180,000 clones, 70% to 90% of them present only once. The sequencing sample was made of peripheral blood. These receptors all stem from a man in his 70s with active or convalescent COVID-19. The CDR3 runs from the conserved cysteine through the conserved F or W. D genes are given only for firm matches. The listing skips clone size in some rows; elsewhere it reads once, few, many or a size class.

clone size | J gene | V gene | D gene | CDR3 DNA | CDR3 protein
NA | TRBJ1-1 | TRBV27 | TRBD1 | TGTGCCAGCACTAGACGACAGGGGGCGGAAGCTGAAGCTTTCTTT | CASTRRQGAEAEAFF
NA | TRBJ2-7 | TRBV20-1 | NA | TGCAGTGCTAGTCGCAGGCTCGAGCAGTACTTC | CSASRRLEQYF
NA | TRBJ1-2 | TRBV6-2/TRBV6-3 | NA | TGTGCCAGCAGTTACTCGCGTCCCTATGGCTACACCTTC | CASSYSRPYGYTF
NA | TRBJ2-7 | TRBV7-2 | TRBD2 | TGTGCCAGCAGCTCATCGGGCGGGGGAGCCTACGAGCAGTACTTC | CASSSSGGGAYEQYF
NA | TRBJ1-5 | TRBV10-1 | NA | TGCGCCAGCCTATGCGATGTTAGCAATCAGCCCCAGCATTTT | CASLCDVSNQPQHF
NA | TRBJ1-1 | TRBV4-3 | NA | TGCGCCAGCAGCCAAGAGGCGAACACTGAAGCTTTCTTT | CASSQEANTEAFF
NA | TRBJ1-1 | TRBV15 | TRBD1 | TGTGCCACCAGCAGGGTCAGGGGGCGTCTGAACACTGAAGCTTTCTTT | CATSRVRGRLNTEAFF
NA | TRBJ2-2 | TRBV30 | NA | TGTGCCTGGAGTGTAGGAGTTATCGCAGGGGCCTACACCGGGGAGCTGTTTTTT | CAWSVGVIAGAYTGELFF
NA | TRBJ2-3 | TRBV5-4 | NA | TGTGCCACCCACCCGGGACATGAAGATACGCAGTATTTT | CATHPGHEDTQYF
NA | TRBJ2-6 | TRBV6-2/TRBV6-3 | NA | TGTGCCAGCAGTTACAGGGGATCCGGGGCCAACGTCCTGACTTTC | CASSYRGSGANVLTF
NA | TRBJ1-2 | TRBV2 | TRBD1 | TGTGCCAGCAGAGAAGCACCGGGACAGGGGGTGAGGAGCTATGGCTACACCTTC | CASREAPGQGVRSYGYTF
NA | TRBJ1-1 | TRBV11-2 | NA | TGTGCCAGCAGCTTAGGAGGGTTCACAACGACTGAAGCTTTCTTT | CASSLGGFTTTEAFF
NA | TRBJ2-5 | TRBV18 | TRBD2 | TGTGCCAGCTCACGGCTCTCGACTAGCGGAGGACCCAGCTCATTACAAGAGACCCAGTACTTC | CASSRLSTSGGPSSLQETQYF
few | TRBJ1-5 | TRBV4-1 | NA | TGCGCCAGCAGCCAAAACCCCGACAGACACAATCAGCCCCAGCATTTT | CASSQNPDRHNQPQHF
NA | TRBJ2-7 | TRBV2 | NA | TGTGCCAGCAGTGAGTGGGGCCTTTCTGACGAGCAGTACTTC | CASSEWGLSDEQYF
NA | TRBJ2-5 | TRBV27 | NA | TGTGCCAGCAGAGGGGGGGTGCAGTCCGCAGAGACCCAGTACTTC | CASRGGVQSAETQYF
NA | TRBJ1-6 | TRBV28 | TRBD1 | TGTGCCAGCAGCTCCGGGACAGTTTATTCACCCCTCCACTTT | CASSSGTVYSPLHF
NA | TRBJ2-1 | TRBV9 | TRBD1 | TGTGCCAGCAGCGTAGATTCGGGACAGGGAATTTATGAGCAGTTCTTC | CASSVDSGQGIYEQFF
NA | TRBJ1-5 | TRBV6-2/TRBV6-3 | TRBD1 | TGTGCCAGCAGTTACTCAGGGGGCTGGCAGCCCCAGCATTTT | CASSYSGGWQPQHF
NA | TRBJ2-5 | TRBV19 | TRBD2 | TGTGCCAGTAGCAACGGGGGGATGTACCAAGAGACCCAGTACTTC | CASSNGGMYQETQYF
once | TRBJ1-5 | TRBV28 | TRBD1 | TGTGCCAGCAGCTCCCGGGACAGGGGGAAATTGAGCAATCAGCCCCAGCATTTT | CASSSRDRGKLSNQPQHF
once | TRBJ2-7 | TRBV10-3 | TRBD2 | TGTGCCATCAGTAGCGGGAGCAACTCCTACGAGCAGTACTTC | CAISSGSNSYEQYF
NA | TRBJ1-5 | TRBV18 | TRBD1 | TGTGCCAGCTCACCAGGACAGGGGGTCAATCAGCCCCAGCATTTT | CASSPGQGVNQPQHF
few | TRBJ2-7 | TRBV7-6 | TRBD1 | TGTGCCAGCAGCTCGGGACAGGGCTTTCACGAGCAGTACTTC | CASSSGQGFHEQYF
NA | TRBJ1-4 | TRBV2 | NA | TGTGCCAGCACTCCCGAGAGGGCAGGCGAAAAACTGTTTTTT | CASTPERAGEKLFF
NA | TRBJ1-4 | TRBV7-9 | TRBD1 | TGTGCCAGCAGCTTAGGGTGGGGGACAGTTAATGAAAAACTGTTTTTT | CASSLGWGTVNEKLFF
NA | TRBJ2-2 | TRBV10-1 | NA | TGCGCCAGCAGCCCCAGAACAAGGAACACCGGGGAGCTGTTTTTT | CASSPRTRNTGELFF
NA | TRBJ2-5 | TRBV11-2 | NA | TGTGCCAGCAGCTTAGATCAAGGGAGGTCAGGGTACTTC | CASSLDQGRSGYF
NA | TRBJ2-5 | TRBV21-1 | NA | TGTGCCAGCAGCAAAAGAAAGTCGGGACTAGCTGGTGCTTGGGCAGAGACCCAGTACTTC | CASSKRKSGLAGAWAETQYF
NA | TRBJ1-5 | TRBV2 | TRBD1 | TGTGCCAGCAGCGGACAGGGAGATCTATCGCCCCAGCATTTT | CASSGQGDLSPQHF
NA | TRBJ1-1 | TRBV6-5 | TRBD1 | TGTGCCAGCAGCCTCCGGGACAGGGAAGGATCTTTCTTT | CASSLRDREGSFF